This TCR beta chain stems from a study of long-term antiretroviral therapy in people with HIV. Study background: The 2015 immediate-ART recommendation was preceded by the earliest samples by about a decade.

Broader study findings: Possibly under older ART regimens, blood was drawn between about 2004 and 2018.

The content of samples before DNA extraction was about 0.95-10 million cryopreserved PBMC. Run at survey level, the immunoSEQ assay was version v3.0. Here immunoSEQ multiplex PCR was the method, and the copy in TCRdb shows in-frame clones only, minus some. The table has around 20,000 clones, around 84% seen once. As to this clone: Its specificity is unknown.

Per germline, CDR1 LNHNV and CDR2 YYDKDF (reference sequence). This CDR3 region has 14 residues. V was trimmed by 2 bases and J by 4 bases, leaving 11 bases between them. The specimen was unsorted PBMCs, collected 0.3 years after starting antiretroviral therapy. This clonotype originated in a woman between 50 and 59 years old with HIV. The V gene is TRBV15, the J gene TRBJ1-2; D may be TRBD1 (6 bases). In DNA, the CDR3 is TGTGCCACCAGCAGAAACGACAGGATCTATGGCTACACCTTC. The encoded protein is CATSRNDRIYGYTF.